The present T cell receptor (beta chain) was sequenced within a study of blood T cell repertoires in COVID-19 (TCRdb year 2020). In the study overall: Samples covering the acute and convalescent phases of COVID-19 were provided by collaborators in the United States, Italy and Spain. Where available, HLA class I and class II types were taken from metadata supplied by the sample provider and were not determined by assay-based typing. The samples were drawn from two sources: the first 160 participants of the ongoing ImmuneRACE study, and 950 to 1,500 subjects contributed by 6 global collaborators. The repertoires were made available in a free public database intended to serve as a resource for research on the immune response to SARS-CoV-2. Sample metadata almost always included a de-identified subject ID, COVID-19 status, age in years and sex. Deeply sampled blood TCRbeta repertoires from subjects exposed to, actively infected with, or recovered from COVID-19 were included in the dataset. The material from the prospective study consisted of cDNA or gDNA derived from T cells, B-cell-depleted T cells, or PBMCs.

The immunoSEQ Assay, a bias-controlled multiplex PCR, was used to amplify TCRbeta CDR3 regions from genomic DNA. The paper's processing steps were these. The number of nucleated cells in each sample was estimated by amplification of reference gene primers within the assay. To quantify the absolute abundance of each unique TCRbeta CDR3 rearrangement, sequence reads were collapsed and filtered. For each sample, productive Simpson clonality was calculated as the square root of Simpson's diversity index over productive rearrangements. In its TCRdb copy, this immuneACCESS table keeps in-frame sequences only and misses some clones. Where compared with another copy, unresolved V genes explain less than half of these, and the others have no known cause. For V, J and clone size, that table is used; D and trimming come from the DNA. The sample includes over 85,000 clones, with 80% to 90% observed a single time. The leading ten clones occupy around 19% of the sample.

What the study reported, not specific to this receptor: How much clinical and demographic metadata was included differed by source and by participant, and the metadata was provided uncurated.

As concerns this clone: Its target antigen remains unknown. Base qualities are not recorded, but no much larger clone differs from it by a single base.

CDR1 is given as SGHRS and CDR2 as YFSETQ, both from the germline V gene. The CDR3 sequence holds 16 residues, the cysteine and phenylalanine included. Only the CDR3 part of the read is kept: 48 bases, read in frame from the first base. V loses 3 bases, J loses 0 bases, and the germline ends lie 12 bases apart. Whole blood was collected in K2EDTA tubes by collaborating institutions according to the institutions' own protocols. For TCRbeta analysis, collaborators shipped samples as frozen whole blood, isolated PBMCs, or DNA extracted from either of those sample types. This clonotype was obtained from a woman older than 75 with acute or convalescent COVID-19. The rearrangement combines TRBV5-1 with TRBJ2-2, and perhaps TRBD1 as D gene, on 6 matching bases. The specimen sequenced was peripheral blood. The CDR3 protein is CASSWGTPANTGELFF. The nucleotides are TGCGCCAGCAGCTGGGGGACACCCGCGAACACCGGGGAGCTGTTTTTT.